Each of the 30 T cell receptor beta chains below was sequenced from the same sample in a study of Ad26.COV2.S vaccination and SARS-CoV-2 variants. Only in-frame clones appear in the TCRdb table, and some are missing; sequencing was by immunoSEQ multiplex PCR. The table shows about 680,000 clones, with roughly 90% occurring only once. Stated treatment: some 20 received Ad26.COV2.S at low or high dose, single or two shots; about five received placebo; per-sample allocation not given. Sample collection was performed on day 63 after the first vaccine or placebo injection. The source was peripheral blood, collected in a trial of Ad26.COV2.S vaccine versus placebo. These receptors all come from a person between 18 and 65 years old who received the Ad26.COV2.S COVID-19 vaccine or a placebo.

The chain combines TRBV7-9 with TRBJ2-2; unclear D gene. The CDR3 loop spans 13 amino acids. Germline CDR1 and CDR2: SEHNR and FQNEAQ (reference sequence). Trimming took off 10 bases at V and 0 bases at J, with 9 bases between the two ends. CDR3 loop: CATTQTNTGELFF. The CDR3 coding sequence is TGTGCCACCACGCAGACGAACACCGGGGAGCTGTTTTTT.

The chain combines TRBV6-5 with TRBJ2-3; TRBD2 matches at 8 bases. V was clipped by 5 bases and J by 5 bases; unmatched bases: 9. Germline CDR1 MNHEY, CDR2 SVGAGI. The CDR3 length is 15 residues. The CDR3 region has the DNA TGTGCCAGCAGTCCACCAGCGGGGGCGGGAGATACGCAGTATTTT. Its protein is CASSPPAGAGDTQYF.

The gene calls are TRBV3-1 (or the pseudogene TRBV3-2) and TRBJ1-1; a possible D gene is TRBD1 (5 bases). The CDR3 is made up of 14 amino acids. V lost 1 base, J lost 10 bases, and 16 bases lay in between. The germline V gene has CDR1 LGHDT and CDR2 YNNKEL (reference sequence). This CDR3 reads CASSQAGGGDGAFF. DNA for the CDR3: TGTGCCAGCAGCCAAGCCGGGGGGGGAGACGGAGCTTTCTTT.

This clone appeared once. This sequence joins TRBV10-3 and TRBJ2-3, with a possible D match to TRBD2 (6 bases). The V gene lost 3 bases and the J gene lost 3 bases, with 19 bases spanning the gap. Looked up from germline, CDR1 is ENHRY and CDR2 is SYGVKD. This CDR3 is 17 amino acids long. This chain's CDR3 is CAISDQVGGAATDTQYF. The CDR3 region has the DNA TGTGCCATCAGTGATCAAGTAGGCGGGGCCGCGACAGATACGCAGTATTTT.

This sequence joins TRBV7-2 and TRBJ1-3, with 8 bases that match TRBD1. The CDR3 is 15 residues long. Germline CDR1 is SGHTA and CDR2 is FQGNSA. V shed 6 bases and J 4 bases; nucleotides not matched to a gene: 8. CDR3 region: CASRLRQGIGNTIYF. CDR3 in DNA: TGTGCCAGCAGGCTCAGACAGGGGATCGGAAACACCATATATTTT.

The chain recombines TRBV11-3 with TRBJ2-2; 12 bases agree with TRBD2. This CDR3 comprises 17 residues. V trimming: 5 bases; J trimming: 7 bases; junction bases outside the gene matches: 11. Germline V lookup: CDR1 SGHNT, CDR2 YENEEA. The CDR3 nucleotides read TGTGCCAGCAGCCTCGGACTAGCGGGAAGCACGGACGGGGAGCTGTTTTTT. Protein: CASSLGLAGSTDGELFF. Full variable domain (rest looked up from reference TRBV11-3 and TRBJ2-2): EAGVVQSPRYKIIEKKQPVAFWCNPISGHNTLYWYLQNLGQGPELLIRYENEEAVDDSQLPKDRFSAERLKGVDSTLKIQPAELGDSAVYLCASSLGLAGSTDGELFFGEGSRLTVL.

The chain has TRBV5-4 and TRBJ2-7; a weak D match, TRBD1 (6 bases). The V end was cut by 3 bases, the J end by 0 bases, with 10 bases between. Germline CDR1 and CDR2: SGHNT and YYREEE (reference sequence). This CDR3 has 14 residues. CDR3 loop: CASSSQGLSYEQYF. CDR3 DNA sequence: TGTGCCAGCAGCTCACAGGGTCTCTCCTACGAGCAGTACTTC. The variable domain in full, completed from reference TRBV5-4 and TRBJ2-7, reads ETGVTQSPTHLIKTRGQQVTLRCSSQSGHNTVSWYQQALGQGPQFIFQYYREEENGRGNFPPRFSGLQFPNYSSELNVNALELDDSALYLCASSSQGLSYEQYFGPGTRLTVT.

The rearrangement uses TRBV30 and TRBJ1-6, with D unclear. CDR1 and CDR2 (germline): GTSNPN, SVGIG (reference sequence). CDR3 size: 16 residues. V dropped 6 bases and J dropped 2 bases, with 17 bases sitting between them. This CDR3 reads CACLAGSRTYNSPLHF. In DNA, the CDR3 is TGTGCCTGCCTGGCGGGGAGTAGGACCTATAATTCACCCCTCCACTTT.

The gene calls are TRBV4-3 and TRBJ2-7; D is uncertain. The germline gives CDR1 LGHNA, CDR2 YSLEER. Trimming stripped 1 base from V and 3 bases from J, with 16 bases between. The CDR3 is 16 amino acids. The CDR3 DNA follows: TGCGCCAGCAGCCAAGTCTTTCCGGTAATGGACTACGAGCAGTACTTC. This translates into CASSQVFPVMDYEQYF.

The V call is TRBV5-1, the J call TRBJ1-2, with 9 bases lining up with TRBD1. The length of the CDR3 is 17 residues. Germline CDR1 SGHRS, CDR2 YFSETQ. With 4 bases clipped from V and 1 base from J, the junction kept 11 bases outside the gene matches. CDR3 protein: CASSVTGTGTLNYGYTF. In DNA form, the CDR3 reads TGCGCCAGCAGCGTAACCGGGACAGGGACTCTTAACTATGGCTACACCTTC.

The chain combines TRBV6-5 with TRBJ1-2; perhaps TRBD1 as D (5 bases). Trimming shortened V by 5 bases and J by 6 bases, and 16 bases separated the two germline ends. The CDR3 sequence is 14 residues long. Looked up from germline, CDR1 is MNHEY and CDR2 is SVGAGI. The CDR3 bases are TGTGCCAGCAGTCAGACAGTGGGATTGGATGGCTACACCTTC. Translated: CASSQTVGLDGYTF.

The genes are TRBV10-3 and TRBJ2-7, with TRBD2 matching over 12 bases. Germline trimming cut 6 bases from V and 6 bases from J; bases unmatched to any gene: 6. From germline, CDR1 is ENHRY and CDR2 SYGVKD. There are 14 residues in the CDR3. The CDR3 protein is CAIRGTSGSGEQYF. The CDR3 region has the DNA TGTGCCATCAGGGGGACTAGCGGGTCAGGCGAGCAGTACTTC.

This clone occurred once. This CDR3 is also generated by other DNA sequences in the sample. The rearrangement joins TRBV5-1 to TRBJ1-6; D remains unclear. The V gene lost 0 bases and the J gene lost 0 bases, with 4 bases spanning the gap. Germline V gene sequence: CDR1 SGHRS, CDR2 YFSETQ. This CDR3 has 15 amino acids. The CDR3 spells CASSLGGSYNSPLHF. CDR3 sequence (DNA): TGCGCCAGCAGCTTGGGGGGCTCCTATAATTCACCCCTCCACTTT. Full variable domain (missing parts from reference TRBV5-1 and TRBJ1-6): KAGVTQTPRYLIKTRGQQVTLSCSPISGHRSVSWYQQTPGQGLQFLFEYFSETQRNKGNFPGRFSGRQFSNSRSEMNVSTLELGDSALYLCASSLGGSYNSPLHFGNGTRLTVT.

The chain employs TRBV7-2 and TRBJ2-3, with D perhaps TRBD1 (6 bases). Germline CDR1 SGHTA, CDR2 FQGNSA. V was cut by 6 bases and J by 2 bases, with 18 bases left in between. This CDR3 region has 16 residues. The CDR3 nucleotides are TGTGCCAGCAGACAAACAGGGAGTAGGGCCACAGATACGCAGTATTTT. Encoded protein: CASRQTGSRATDTQYF.

The chain recombines TRBV6-1 with TRBJ1-5; the match to TRBD1 covers 7 bases. V gave up 2 bases and J gave up 0 bases; unmatched junction bases: 4. This CDR3 has 16 amino acids. The germline CDR1 and CDR2 sequences are MNHNS and SASEGT. CDR3: CASSELGTASNQPQHF. CDR3 bases: TGTGCCAGCAGTGAATTGGGGACAGCTAGCAATCAGCCCCAGCATTTT.

The chain carries TRBV27 and TRBJ2-5; D remains ambiguous. The CDR3 consists of 16 residues. V was trimmed by 2 bases and J by 2 bases, leaving 15 bases between them. Germline loops: CDR1 MNHEY, CDR2 SMNVEV (reference sequence). CDR3 residues: CASSLTGSRVQETQYF. CDR3 coding DNA: TGTGCCAGCAGTTTAACCGGGTCAAGAGTTCAAGAGACCCAGTACTTC.

The chain employs TRBV30 and TRBJ2-7; the D is unclear. V was cut by 7 bases and J by 1 base, with 11 bases left in between. This CDR3 spans 12 amino acids. The germline V gene encodes CDR1 GTSNPN and CDR2 SVGIG (reference sequence). The CDR3 DNA reads TGTGCCTCCGAGGTCAATTCCTACGAGCAGTACTTC. It codes for CASEVNSYEQYF.

CDR3 residues: CASTPRTGELFF. The CDR3 DNA reads TGTGCCAGCACCCCGAGGACCGGGGAGCTGTTTTTT. The V call is TRBV6-5, the J call TRBJ2-2, with D unclear. The CDR3 runs to 12 residues. The V gene's germline CDR1 is MNHEY and CDR2 SVGAGI. Trimming left V 7 bases short and J 5 bases short, with 8 bases between.

The rearrangement links TRBV24-1 to TRBJ2-1, with TRBD2 matching 8 bases. Germline lookup yields CDR1 KGHDR and CDR2 SFDVKD. The CDR3 loop spans 14 amino acids. The V and J ends lost 6 bases and 6 bases, in that order; junction bases with no gene match: 6. The CDR3 DNA is TGTGCCACCAGTAGTAGCGGGATTTCCAATGAGCAGTTCTTC. It specifies CATSSSGISNEQFF.

This chain links TRBV6-6 with TRBJ1-4; tentative D call: TRBD1 (5 bases). The germline V gene has CDR1 MNHNY and CDR2 SVGAGI (reference sequence). This CDR3 spans 13 amino acids. Trimming cost V 7 bases and J 8 bases, with 14 bases left between them. The CDR3, as DNA: TGTGCCAGCAAACAGGCCGTAGGAGAAAAACTGTTTTTT. Translated: CASKQAVGEKLFF.

The chain combines TRBV30 with TRBJ2-2, with TRBD1 identical over 8 bases. The CDR3 loop spans 13 amino acids. V lost 7 bases to trimming and J lost 4 bases; unmatched junction nucleotides: 5. The germline gives CDR1 GTSNPN, CDR2 SVGIG (reference sequence). Here the CDR3 DNA reads TGTGCCTTGGACAGGGTGGGCACCGGGGAGCTGTTTTTT. Its translation: CALDRVGTGELFF.

V usage is TRBV7-9 and J usage is TRBJ2-2; D remains ambiguous. CDR1 is SEHNR, CDR2 FQNEAQ, per germline (reference sequence). The CDR3 runs 12 residues. V gave up 0 bases and J gave up 8 bases, with 4 bases separating them. CDR3 residues: CASSLAPGELFF. The CDR3 DNA is TGTGCCAGCAGCTTAGCGCCAGGGGAGCTGTTTTTT.

This clone was found a few times. The V gene is TRBV19, the J gene TRBJ1-2, with D possibly TRBD1 on 5 matching bases. The CDR3 is 12 residues long. Trimming took off 10 bases at V and 4 bases at J, with 13 bases between the two ends. Per the germline V gene, CDR1 is LNHDA and CDR2 is SQIVND (reference sequence). The CDR3, as DNA: TGTGCCACCCAGGACGGGACCTATGGCTACACCTTC. Protein sequence: CATQDGTYGYTF.

This clone was found a few times. V and J are TRBV6-5 and TRBJ2-7; a possible D gene is TRBD1 (5 bases). The germline CDR1 and CDR2 sequences are MNHEY and SVGAGI. The V end lost 2 bases, the J end lost 5 bases, and 10 bases lay between the germline ends. The CDR3 sequence is 13 residues long. CDR3: CASSYRQTHEQYF. The DNA for the CDR3 is TGTGCCAGCAGTTACCGACAGACCCACGAGCAGTACTTC.

The chain joins TRBV5-4 to TRBJ2-1; D might be TRBD2 (5 bases). The V end was cut by 4 bases, the J end by 3 bases, with 8 bases between. The germline V gene has CDR1 SGHNT and CDR2 YYREEE (reference sequence). CDR3 length: 13 residues. The CDR3 protein is CASSTEGYNEQFF. CDR3 nucleotides: TGTGCCAGCAGCACCGAGGGCTACAATGAGCAGTTCTTC.

V and J are TRBV18 and TRBJ1-3; D is undetermined. The V and J ends lost 3 bases and 1 base respectively, with 4 bases between them. In germline, CDR1 is KGHSH, CDR2 LQKENI. There are 13 residues in the CDR3. CDR3 residues: CASSPTSGNTIYF. The CDR3 DNA reads TGTGCCAGCTCACCGACTTCTGGAAACACCATATATTTT.

The chain couples TRBV5-6 to TRBJ1-6, with D possibly matching TRBD1 (6 bases). CDR3 length equals 14 residues. V lost 4 bases to trimming and J lost 10 bases, with 15 bases between them. Germline lookup yields CDR1 SGHDT and CDR2 YYEEEE. CDR3 residues: CASSTSRGSSPLHF. Here the CDR3 DNA reads TGTGCCAGCAGCACGTCCAGGGGTTCGTCACCCCTCCACTTT. Full variable domain (missing parts from reference TRBV5-6 and TRBJ1-6): DAGVTQSPTHLIKTRGQQVTLRCSPKSGHDTVSWYQQALGQGPQFIFQYYEEEERQRGNFPDRFSGHQFPNYSSELNVNALLLGDSALYLCASSTSRGSSPLHFGNGTRLTVT.

In this sample, this clone turned up a few times. The V and J genes are TRBV5-4 and TRBJ2-3, with a weak D call TRBD2 (6 bases). V was pared by 4 bases and J by 3 bases, with 15 bases between. The CDR3 totals 15 residues. Germline V gene sequence: CDR1 SGHNT, CDR2 YYREEE (reference sequence). The CDR3: CASSTDGGGTDTQYF. DNA of the CDR3: TGTGCCAGCAGCACGGACGGGGGTGGAACAGATACGCAGTATTTT.

This clone was counted between two and nine times. The chain is built from TRBV4-1 and TRBJ1-4, with D unclear. The CDR3 has 13 amino acids. CDR1 and CDR2 (germline): MGHRA, YSYEKL. V was trimmed by 5 bases and J by 8 bases, leaving 12 bases between them. CDR3 nucleotides: TGCGCCAGCAGCGCTAAACCCGGGGAAAAACTGTTTTTT. It specifies CASSAKPGEKLFF.

The chain combines TRBV19 with TRBJ2-5; TRBD1 matches 9 bases. V trimming: 3 bases; J trimming: 3 bases; junction bases outside the gene matches: 8. The CDR3 sequence is 16 residues long. The V gene's germline CDR1 is LNHDA and CDR2 SQIVND (reference sequence). The CDR3 DNA sequence: TGTGCCAGTAGTATTGGCCCCGGACAGGGGAAAGAGACCCAGTACTTC. It is translated as CASSIGPGQGKETQYF.